This section outlines one TCR beta chain sequence together with its context. The Seattle patients joined while their infection was active and were tracked longitudinally afterward. Per the study methods: Reference gene primers were amplified, and this amplification served to estimate nucleated cell counts. Profiling relied on immunoSEQ multiplex PCR, and the TCRdb table lists in-frame clones only, not all of them. V, J and clone size are taken as reported in that table, and D and trimming were inferred from the DNA itself. The table has about 250,000 clones, about nine tenths seen once. The data originate from a study of blood T cell repertoires in COVID-19. In the study overall: Specimens from acute and convalescent COVID-19 originated in the United States, Italy and Spain. Sample material is recorded as cDNA or gDNA derived from T cells, B-cell-depleted T cells, or PBMCs.

This CDR3 is built from 16 residues. V was shortened by 5 bases and J by 2 bases, with 16 bases between the two germline ends. Germline CDR1 is SSHAT and CDR2 is FNYEAQ (reference sequence). The chain carries TRBV7-7 and TRBJ1-5, with D maybe TRBD1 (6 bases). Source material: peripheral blood. The TCR sequence derives from a man aged 25-45 years with COVID-19, enrolled during active disease. The CDR3, as DNA: TGTGCCAGCAGCCCCCCGAGGGGGTCGTGCAATCAGCCCCAGCATTTT. Encoded protein: CASSPPRGSCNQPQHF.